The 3 T cell receptor beta chains below come from one sample, sequenced in a study of shared clonotypes between healthy human individuals. The repertoire was sequenced with immunoSEQ multiplex PCR; TCRdb's copy has only in-frame clones and lacks some. The data show over a million clones, with under 80% seen just once and roughly 1.4% held by the top ten. Material for sequencing was memory CD4+ T cells sorted from blood. Described subset: CD45RA-negative fraction. The receptors here all came from a man aged 18-30 years in good health.

V is TRBV2 and J is TRBJ2-2, with a possible D match to TRBD1 (6 bases). Germline values: CDR1 SNHLY, CDR2 FYNNEI. V lost 6 bases and J 7 bases, leaving 12 bases between the germline ends. The CDR3 runs 13 residues. The DNA for the CDR3 is TGTGCCAGCAGCTACAGGGAGCGCGGGGAGCTGTTTTTT. It is translated as CASSYRERGELFF.

The chain uses TRBV9 and TRBJ1-5; D is perhaps TRBD1 (5 bases). Germline V lookup: CDR1 SGDLS, CDR2 YYNGEE. V was pared by 4 bases and J by 7 bases, with 12 bases between. The CDR3 contains 13 residues. CDR3 nucleotides: TGTGCCAGCAGCCGCCAGGGAGGACAGCCCCAGCATTTT. This gives the protein CASSRQGGQPQHF. Drawing the rest from reference TRBV9 and TRBJ1-5, the complete variable domain is DSGVTQTPKHLITATGQRVTLRCSPRSGDLSVYWYQQSLDQGLQFLIQYYNGEERAKGNILERFSAQQFPDLHSELNLSSLELGDSALYFCASSRQGGQPQHFGDGTRLSIL.

In the case of this clone: The same CDR3 also results from other DNA sequences found in this sample. The chain couples TRBV5-5 to TRBJ2-7, with 9 bases lining up with TRBD1. Germline CDR1 SGHKS, CDR2 YYEKEE (reference sequence). The CDR3 covers 14 residues. Germline trimming cut 2 bases from V and 4 bases from J; bases unmatched to any gene: 4. The CDR3 sequence: CASSLGTGRYEQYF. The CDR3 bases are TGTGCCAGCAGCTTAGGGACAGGGAGATACGAGCAGTACTTC.